This T cell receptor (beta chain) originates from a study of blood T cell repertoires in COVID-19 (dated by TCRdb to between 2020 and 2021). Regarding the research as a whole: Samples from collaborators originated in the United States, Italy and Spain and spanned both the acute and convalescent phases of COVID-19. A de-identified subject ID, COVID-19 status, age in years and sex were almost always included in the sample metadata. The material from the prospective study consisted of cDNA or gDNA derived from T cells, B-cell-depleted T cells, or PBMCs. Samples came from the ongoing ImmuneRACE study (first 160 participants) plus 1,254 subjects from 6 global collaborators. HLA class I and class II types, where available, came from metadata supplied by the sample provider rather than from assay-based typing. Subjects who had been exposed to COVID-19, were actively infected with it, or had recovered from it provided the deeply sampled blood TCRbeta repertoires that made up the dataset. The repertoires were released in a freely available public database intended as a resource for research on the immune response to SARS-CoV-2.

V is cut by 6 bases and J by 5 bases, and the space between the germline ends is 7 bases. Taken from the germline V gene (reference sequence), the CDR1 and CDR2 loops are MNHEY and SMNVEV. The CDR3, from cysteine to phenylalanine, totals 11 residues. This entry keeps only the CDR3 DNA: 33 bases, framed from base 1. On this clone: The antigen it recognizes is unknown. No base qualities exist here, and no much larger clone lies one base off it.

The immunoSEQ Assay, a bias-controlled multiplex PCR, was used to amplify TCRbeta CDR3 regions from genomic DNA. Processing in the source paper ran as follows. The number of nucleated cells in each sample was estimated by amplification of reference gene primers within the assay. To quantify the absolute abundance of each unique TCRbeta CDR3 rearrangement, sequence reads were collapsed and filtered. For each sample, productive Simpson clonality was calculated by taking the square root of Simpson's diversity index across productive rearrangements. TCRdb re-hosts the immuneACCESS table, in-frame sequences only. Its copies lack some clones; in the studies checked, an unresolved V gene accounts for under half of them, and the cause for the rest is not known. The V and J calls and the clone size are those of that table, but D and trimming were determined from the DNA. The sample table shows roughly 380,000 clones, and about nine tenths are seen once. About 1.6% of the sample rests with the top ten.

One collaborating source in Seattle enrolled patients during active infection and followed them longitudinally through the course of disease. Each collaborating institution followed its own protocols to collect whole blood in K2EDTA tubes. Collaborator samples were shipped for TCRbeta analysis as frozen whole blood, isolated PBMCs, or DNA extracted from either sample type. Beyond this particular receptor, the publication reports: Clinical and demographic metadata were provided uncurated, with the amount varying by source and participant.

Specimen: peripheral blood. Recombination linked TRBV27 to TRBJ1-2; the D gene assignment is ambiguous. The sequence was obtained from a woman in her thirties or forties with COVID-19, enrolled during active disease. This receptor has the CDR3 CASRTGYGYTF. At the DNA level, the sequence is TGTGCCAGCAGAACGGGGTATGGCTACACCTTC.